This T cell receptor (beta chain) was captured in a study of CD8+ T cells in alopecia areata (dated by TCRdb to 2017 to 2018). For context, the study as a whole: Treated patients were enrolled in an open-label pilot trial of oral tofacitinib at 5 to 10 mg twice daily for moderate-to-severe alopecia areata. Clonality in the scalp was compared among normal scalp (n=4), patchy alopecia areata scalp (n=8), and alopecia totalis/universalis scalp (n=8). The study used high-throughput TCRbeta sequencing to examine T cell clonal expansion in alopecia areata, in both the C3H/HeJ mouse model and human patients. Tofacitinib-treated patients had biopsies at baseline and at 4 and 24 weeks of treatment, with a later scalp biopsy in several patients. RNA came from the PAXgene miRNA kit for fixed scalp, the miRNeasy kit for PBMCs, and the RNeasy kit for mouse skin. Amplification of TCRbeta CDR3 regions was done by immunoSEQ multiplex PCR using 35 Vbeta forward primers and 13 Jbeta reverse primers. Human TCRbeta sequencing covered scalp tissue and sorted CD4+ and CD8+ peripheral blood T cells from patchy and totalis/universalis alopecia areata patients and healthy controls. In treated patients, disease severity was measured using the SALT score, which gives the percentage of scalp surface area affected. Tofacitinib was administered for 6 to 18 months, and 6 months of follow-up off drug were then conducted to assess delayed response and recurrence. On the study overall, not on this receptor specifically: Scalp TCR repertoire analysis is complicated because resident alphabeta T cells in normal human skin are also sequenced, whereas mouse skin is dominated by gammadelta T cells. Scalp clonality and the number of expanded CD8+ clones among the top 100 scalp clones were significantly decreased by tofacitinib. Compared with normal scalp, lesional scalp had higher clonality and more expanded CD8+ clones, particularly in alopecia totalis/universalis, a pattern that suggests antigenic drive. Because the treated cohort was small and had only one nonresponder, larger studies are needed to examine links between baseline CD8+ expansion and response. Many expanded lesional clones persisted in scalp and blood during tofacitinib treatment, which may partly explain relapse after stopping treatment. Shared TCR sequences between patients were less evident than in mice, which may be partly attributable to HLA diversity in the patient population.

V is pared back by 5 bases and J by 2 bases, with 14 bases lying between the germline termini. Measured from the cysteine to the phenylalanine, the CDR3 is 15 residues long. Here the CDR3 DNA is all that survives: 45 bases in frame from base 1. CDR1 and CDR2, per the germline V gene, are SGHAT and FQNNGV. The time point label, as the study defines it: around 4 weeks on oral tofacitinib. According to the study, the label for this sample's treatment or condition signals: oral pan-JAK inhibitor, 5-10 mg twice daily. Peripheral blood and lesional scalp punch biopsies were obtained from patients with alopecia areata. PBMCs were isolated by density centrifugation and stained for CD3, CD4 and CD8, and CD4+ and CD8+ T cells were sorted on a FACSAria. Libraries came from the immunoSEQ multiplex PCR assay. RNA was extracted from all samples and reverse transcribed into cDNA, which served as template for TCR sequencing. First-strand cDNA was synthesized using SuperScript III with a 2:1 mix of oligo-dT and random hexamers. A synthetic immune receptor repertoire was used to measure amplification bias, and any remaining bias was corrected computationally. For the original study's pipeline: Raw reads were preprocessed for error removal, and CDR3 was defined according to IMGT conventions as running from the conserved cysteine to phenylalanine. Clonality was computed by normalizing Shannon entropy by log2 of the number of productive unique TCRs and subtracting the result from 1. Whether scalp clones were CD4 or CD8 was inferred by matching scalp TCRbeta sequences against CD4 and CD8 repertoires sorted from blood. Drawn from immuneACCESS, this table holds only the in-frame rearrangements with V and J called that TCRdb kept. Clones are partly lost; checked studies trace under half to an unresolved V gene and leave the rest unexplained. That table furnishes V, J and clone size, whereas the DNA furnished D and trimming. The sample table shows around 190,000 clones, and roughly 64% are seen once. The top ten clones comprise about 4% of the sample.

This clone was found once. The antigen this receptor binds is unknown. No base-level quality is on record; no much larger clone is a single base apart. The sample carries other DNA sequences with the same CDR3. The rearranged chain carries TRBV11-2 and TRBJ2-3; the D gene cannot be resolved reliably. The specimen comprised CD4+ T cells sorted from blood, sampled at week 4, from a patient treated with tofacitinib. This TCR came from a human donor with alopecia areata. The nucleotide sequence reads TGTGCCAGCAGCCTGCAAGGTCAAAACACAGATACGCAGTATTTT. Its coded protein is CASSLQGQNTDTQYF. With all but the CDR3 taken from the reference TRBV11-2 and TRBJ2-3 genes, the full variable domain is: EAGVAQSPRYKIIEKRQSVAFWCNPISGHATLYWYQQILGQGPKLLIQFQNNGVVDDSQLPKDRFSAERLKGVDSTLKIQPAKLEDSAVYLCASSLQGQNTDTQYFGPGTRLTVL.